This is a list of T cell receptor beta chains from one sample in a study of beta chain features in type 1 diabetes. Only in-frame clones appear in the TCRdb table, and some are missing; sequencing was by immunoSEQ multiplex PCR. The sample has around 260,000 clones; 24% are singletons. The sequenced material came from naive CD4+ T cells from blood. These receptors originate from a woman aged 25-40 years with type 1 diabetes. The CDR3 runs from the conserved cysteine through the conserved F or W. Each record gives: D gene, V gene, CDR3 protein. A D gene is named only where the DNA matches it firmly.

d_call: -; v_call: TRBV29-1; cdr3_aa: CSVRRASAYEQYF
d_call: -; v_call: TRBV2; cdr3_aa: CASSDRGETQYF
d_call: -; v_call: TRBV7-2; cdr3_aa: CASSGRTDSNEKLFF
d_call: TRBD1; v_call: TRBV30; cdr3_aa: CAWSAGGTVVF
d_call: -; v_call: TRBV29-1; cdr3_aa: CSVAAGITTGELFF
d_call: TRBD1; v_call: TRBV5-1; cdr3_aa: CASSATGVETDTQYF
d_call: -; v_call: TRBV19; cdr3_aa: CASSSLQHGSSYNEQFF
d_call: TRBD2; v_call: TRBV5-1; cdr3_aa: CASSLGGLAGFTDTQYF
d_call: -; v_call: TRBV15; cdr3_aa: CATSRDLSYEQYF
d_call: -; v_call: TRBV4-2; cdr3_aa: CASSQEASGVLGYTF
d_call: TRBD1; v_call: TRBV28; cdr3_aa: CASSLQGVTKNIQYF
d_call: -; v_call: TRBV29-1; cdr3_aa: CSAQGGQGTDTQYF
d_call: -; v_call: TRBV30; cdr3_aa: CAWSVRLSYGYTF
d_call: -; v_call: TRBV7-2; cdr3_aa: CASSLVGSRSYNEQFF
d_call: -; v_call: TRBV18; cdr3_aa: CASSPVATDTQYF
d_call: TRBD1; v_call: TRBV11-1; cdr3_aa: CASSLGGQGEETQYF
d_call: -; v_call: TRBV28; cdr3_aa: CASSFLAEQETQYF
d_call: -; v_call: TRBV6-5; cdr3_aa: CASSYIGGEGSYEQYF
d_call: -; v_call: TRBV18; cdr3_aa: CASSPPGRGTGNEQFF
d_call: -; v_call: TRBV7-9; cdr3_aa: CASSLVSNEQFF
d_call: -; v_call: TRBV19; cdr3_aa: CASSIRASLTSDTQYF
d_call: -; v_call: TRBV7-2; cdr3_aa: CASSLVLGSGYEQYF